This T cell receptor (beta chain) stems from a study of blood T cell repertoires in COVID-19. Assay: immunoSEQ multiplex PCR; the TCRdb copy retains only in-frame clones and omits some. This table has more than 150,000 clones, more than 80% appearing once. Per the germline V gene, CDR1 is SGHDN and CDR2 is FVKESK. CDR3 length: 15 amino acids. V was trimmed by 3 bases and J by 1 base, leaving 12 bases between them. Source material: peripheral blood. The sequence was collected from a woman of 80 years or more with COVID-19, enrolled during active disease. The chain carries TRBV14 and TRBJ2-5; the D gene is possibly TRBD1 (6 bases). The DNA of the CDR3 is TGTGCCAGCAGCCATTATCGGGACATCCAAGAGACCCAGTACTTC. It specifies CASSHYRDIQETQYF.